These 18 T cell receptor beta chains were sequenced from one sample in a study of blood T cell repertoires in COVID-19. Generated by immunoSEQ multiplex PCR, the TCRdb table keeps only in-frame clones and is missing some. The data hold 270,000 or so clones, with roughly 84% observed a single time. The sequenced sample consisted of peripheral blood. Receptors were obtained from a young woman with acute or convalescent COVID-19.

This clone was detected only a few times. The chain employs TRBV7-6 and TRBJ2-2; D is undetermined. V was shortened by 5 bases and J by 4 bases, with 11 bases between the two germline ends. CDR1 SGHVS and CDR2 FNYEAQ come from the germline V gene. This CDR3 comprises 14 residues. CDR3 sequence (DNA): TGTGCCAGCAGCCCACGCCTAACCACCGGGGAGCTGTTTTTT. Its translation is CASSPRLTTGELFF.

The V gene is TRBV3-1 (or the pseudogene TRBV3-2), the J gene TRBJ2-3; D ambiguous. The germline V gene encodes CDR1 LGHDT and CDR2 YNNKEL (reference sequence). The CDR3 consists of 13 residues. V was trimmed by 6 bases and J by 1 base, leaving 8 bases between them. Here the CDR3 DNA reads TGTGCCAGCAGGGGCGTGGGCACAGATACGCAGTATTTT. The encoded protein is CASRGVGTDTQYF.

This rearrangement joins TRBV13 to TRBJ2-1; 15 bases align to TRBD2. Per the germline V gene, CDR1 is PRHDT and CDR2 is FYEKMQ (reference sequence). The CDR3 is 20 amino acids. Trimming removed 5 bases from V and 0 bases from J; junction bases left unmatched: 11. DNA of the CDR3: TGTGCCAGCAGCCCAGCGGGACTAGCGGGAGGAGGGTACTCCTACAATGAGCAGTTCTTC. This encodes CASSPAGLAGGGYSYNEQFF.

This clone was picked up one time. The chain is built from TRBV5-1 and TRBJ1-1; D possibly corresponds to TRBD1 (6 bases). The CDR3 has 15 residues. V lost 4 bases, J lost 0 bases, and 13 bases lay in between. Per the germline V gene, CDR1 is SGHRS and CDR2 is YFSETQ. DNA of the CDR3: TGCGCCAGCAGCATCGGGACACCCATGAACACTGAAGCTTTCTTT. It yields the protein CASSIGTPMNTEAFF.

The chain links TRBV11-1 to TRBJ1-2, with TRBD1 identical over 7 bases. The CDR3 length is 15 residues. After removal of 4 bases from V and 3 bases from J, the junction contained 8 bases not matched to a gene. Per the germline V gene, CDR1 is SGHAT and CDR2 is FQDESV (reference sequence). The CDR3 sequence is CASSSDRVYDYGYTF. The CDR3 DNA sequence: TGTGCCAGCAGCTCCGACAGGGTTTACGACTATGGCTACACCTTC.

This clone was seen just once. The rearrangement joins TRBV7-9 to TRBJ1-3; D is perhaps TRBD1 (6 bases). Germline V gives CDR1 SEHNR, CDR2 FQNEAQ (reference sequence). CDR3 length: 16 residues. Trimming shortened V by 5 bases and J by 0 bases, and 14 bases separated the two germline ends. CDR3 coding DNA: TGTGCCAGCAGCCTCCCCGGACAGAACTCTGGAAACACCATATATTTT. Translated, it gives CASSLPGQNSGNTIYF.

The J gene is TRBJ1-6, the V gene TRBV28, with D possibly TRBD1 on 5 matching bases. Deletions cut 3 bases from V and 12 bases from J, with 18 bases between. The CDR3 totals 15 residues. Germline CDR1 MDHEN, CDR2 SYDVKM. CDR3 sequence reads: CASSFGGGGEKPLHF. The CDR3 DNA is TGTGCCAGCAGTTTTGGGGGGGGAGGGGAGAAACCCCTCCACTTT.

The V gene is TRBV29-1, the J gene TRBJ1-3, with D tentatively TRBD1 (6 bases). This CDR3 contains 16 residues. The germline V gene has CDR1 SQVTM and CDR2 ANQGSEA. Trimming shortened V by 4 bases and J by 0 bases, and 16 bases separated the two germline ends. The CDR3 DNA is TGCAGCGTTGGCCTGGGGCAGGGGACCTCTGGAAACACCATATATTTT. Translation gives CSVGLGQGTSGNTIYF. The full variable domain, completed using reference TRBV29-1 and TRBJ1-3, is SAVISQKPSRDICQRGTSLTIQCQVDSQVTMMFWYRQQPGQSLTLIATANQGSEATYESGFVIDKFPISRPNLTFSTLTVSNMSPEDSSIYLCSVGLGQGTSGNTIYFGEGSWLTVV.

This clone was observed a single time. Here the CDR3 reads CASGHQGNEQYF. The CDR3 DNA reads TGTGCTAGTGGCCACCAGGGTAACGAGCAGTACTTC. The J gene is TRBJ2-7, the V gene TRBV12-5, with D perhaps TRBD1 (5 bases). The CDR3 has 12 residues. CDR1 and CDR2 from the germline V gene are LGHNT and FRNRAP. V was clipped by 6 bases and J by 5 bases, with 11 bases between them.

The CDR3 DNA sequence: TGTGCCAGTAGTATAGAGGGCAGGGGTTTAGGTCAGCCCCAGCATTTT. It specifies CASSIEGRGLGQPQHF. This chain joins TRBV19 and TRBJ1-5, with a possible D match to TRBD1 (6 bases). Germline V CDR1 and CDR2: LNHDA, SQIVND (reference sequence). V lost 0 bases and J 6 bases, leaving 15 bases between the germline ends. CDR3 length: 16 residues.

This chain joins TRBV5-1 and TRBJ1-6, with 7 positions matching TRBD1. Per the germline V gene, CDR1 is SGHRS and CDR2 is YFSETQ. Trimming removed 0 bases from V and 8 bases from J; junction bases left unmatched: 5. The CDR3 is 15 residues long. CDR3 residues: CASSLVDRVDSPLHF. In DNA form, the CDR3 reads TGCGCCAGCAGCTTGGTCGACAGGGTGGATTCACCCCTCCACTTT.

The V and J genes are TRBV9 and TRBJ1-1; D ambiguous. Germline V lookup: CDR1 SGDLS, CDR2 YYNGEE. Trimming took 2 bases from V and 3 from J, leaving 8 bases between them. The CDR3 is made up of 13 amino acids. CDR3: CASSVREDTEAFF. Here the CDR3 DNA reads TGTGCCAGCAGCGTCCGGGAGGACACTGAAGCTTTCTTT. The entire variable domain, with the rest obtained from reference TRBV9 and TRBJ1-1, is as follows: DSGVTQTPKHLITATGQRVTLRCSPRSGDLSVYWYQQSLDQGLQFLIQYYNGEERAKGNILERFSAQQFPDLHSELNLSSLELGDSALYFCASSVREDTEAFFGQGTRLTVV.

The chain is built from TRBV19 and TRBJ1-2; maybe TRBD1 (5 bases). The germline V and J ends were trimmed by 7 bases and 5 bases, with 20 bases remaining between them. The germline gives CDR1 LNHDA, CDR2 SQIVND (reference sequence). CDR3 size: 15 residues. CDR3 in DNA: TGTGCCAGTAAACGAGGAGGGGTACAAGAGTATGGCTACACCTTC. Its protein is CASKRGGVQEYGYTF.

The chain recombines TRBV7-2 with TRBJ2-7; the match to TRBD2 covers 7 bases. V trimming: 1 base; J trimming: 2 bases; junction bases outside the gene matches: 11. This CDR3 comprises 17 residues. Per germline, CDR1 SGHTA and CDR2 FQGNSA. The CDR3 nucleotides read TGTGCCAGCAGCTTAGGACCGACCAGCGGGACCGCCTACGAGCAGTACTTC. This gives the protein CASSLGPTSGTAYEQYF. The full variable domain, with the rest looked up from reference TRBV7-2 and TRBJ2-7, is GAGVSQSPSNKVTEKGKDVELRCDPISGHTALYWYRQSLGQGLEFLIYFQGNSAPDKSGLPSDRFSAERTGGSVSTLTIQRTQQEDSAVYLCASSLGPTSGTAYEQYFGPGTRLTVT.

This clone was seen a single time. The chain is built from TRBV7-2 and TRBJ2-7; D is undetermined. This CDR3 contains 12 residues. The V end was cut by 1 base, the J end by 4 bases, with 5 bases between. From germline, CDR1 is SGHTA and CDR2 FQGNSA. The CDR3 region is CASSLVKYEQYF. For the CDR3, the DNA is TGTGCCAGCAGCTTAGTCAAATACGAGCAGTACTTC.

This clone was seen only a few times. The gene calls are TRBV30 and TRBJ1-1, with a tentative D call TRBD1 (5 bases). Trimming left V 0 bases short and J 1 base short, with 12 bases between. The CDR3 is 15 residues long. The germline V gene encodes CDR1 GTSNPN and CDR2 SVGIG (reference sequence). CDR3 residues: CAWSVRTLKNTEAFF. The CDR3 coding sequence is TGTGCCTGGAGTGTAAGGACACTCAAGAACACTGAAGCTTTCTTT.

J is TRBJ2-3 and V is TRBV7-8; perhaps TRBD2 as D (6 bases). V was shortened by 7 bases and J by 4 bases, with 15 bases between the two germline ends. The germline gives CDR1 SGHVS, CDR2 FQNEAQ. The CDR3 totals 14 residues. The DNA of the CDR3 is TGTGCCAGCATCCGGGAGCGGGCCGCAGATACGCAGTATTTT. Amino acids: CASIRERAADTQYF.

This chain links TRBV15 with TRBJ2-3; TRBD2 matches at 9 bases. The germline CDR1 and CDR2 sequences are LNHNV and YYDKDF (reference sequence). Trimming removed 4 bases from V and 6 bases from J; junction bases left unmatched: 8. CDR3 length: 15 residues. CDR3 sequence (DNA): TGTGCCACCAGCATAAGGTTAGCGGGAGTCGATACGCAGTATTTT. Translation: CATSIRLAGVDTQYF.